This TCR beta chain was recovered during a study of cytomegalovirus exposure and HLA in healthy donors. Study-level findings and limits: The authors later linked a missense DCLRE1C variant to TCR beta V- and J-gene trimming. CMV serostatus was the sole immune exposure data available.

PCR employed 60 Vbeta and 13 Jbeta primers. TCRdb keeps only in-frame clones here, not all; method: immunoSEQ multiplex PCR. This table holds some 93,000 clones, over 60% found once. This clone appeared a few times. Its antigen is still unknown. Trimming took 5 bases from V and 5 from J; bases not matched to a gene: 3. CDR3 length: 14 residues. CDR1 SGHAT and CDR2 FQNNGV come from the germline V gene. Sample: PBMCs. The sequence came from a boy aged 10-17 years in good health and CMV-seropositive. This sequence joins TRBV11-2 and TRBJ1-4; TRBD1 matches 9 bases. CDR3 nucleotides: TGTGCCAGCAGCAAGACAGGGGGGAATGAAAAACTGTTTTTT. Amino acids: CASSKTGGNEKLFF.